A selection of T cell receptor beta chains follows, all from one sample in a study of identical twins. TCRdb redid the calling of the 5' RACE reads with MiXCR, one entry per CDR3 protein. The table records 1.5 million to 2 million distinct CDR3 sequences, about 32% of them present only once. The sample taken for sequencing was cord blood. Receptors originate from a newborn girl in good health. CDR3s include the opening cysteine and the closing phenylalanine or tryptophan. Each record gives: J gene, CDR3 length, clone size, D gene, V gene, CDR3 DNA, CDR3 protein. A D gene is named only where the DNA matches it firmly. The size entry is marked missing in some rows and otherwise reads once, few, many or a size class.

TRBJ2-1 | 17 | many | TRBD2 | TRBV4-2 | TGTGCCAGCAGCCAAGGTCTAGCGGGGGCCTCCTACAATGAGCAGTTCTTC | CASSQGLAGASYNEQFF
TRBJ2-7 | 11 | few | NA | TRBV10-3 | TGTGCCGTCAGCTCCTACAATGAGCAGTACTTC | CAVSSYNEQYF
TRBJ2-3 | 14 | NA | NA | TRBV10-3 | TGTGCCATCAGTGACCCCAGGAACACAGATACGCAGTATTTT | CAISDPRNTDTQYF
TRBJ1-2 | 13 | few | TRBD1 | TRBV12-5 | TGTGCTAGTGGTTTGCAGGGGGCTGACGGCTACACCTTC | CASGLQGADGYTF
TRBJ2-2 | 16 | few | NA | TRBV28 | TGTGCCAGCAGTTCCGGACAGCTCGCGAACACCGGGGAGCTGTTTTTT | CASSSGQLANTGELFF
TRBJ2-3 | 15 | few | TRBD2 | TRBV3-1 | TGTGCCAGCAGCGGCGGGAGGGGGCAGACAGATACGCAGTATTTT | CASSGGRGQTDTQYF
TRBJ1-2 | 13 | few | NA | TRBV6-1 | TGTGCCAGCACCAATAGGGTCGTCTATGGCTACACCTTC | CASTNRVVYGYTF
TRBJ2-3 | 12 | NA | TRBD2 | TRBV7-9 | TGTGCCCAAGCGGGGGTGGGAGATACGCAGTATTTT | CAQAGVGDTQYF
TRBJ2-7 | 15 | many | NA | TRBV4-1 | TGCGCCAGCAGCCTCATACTACAGGGATCCTACGAGCAGTACTTC | CASSLILQGSYEQYF
TRBJ2-1 | 15 | few | NA | TRBV3-1 | TGTGCCAGCAGCCCTAGAGACCGCTCCTACAATGAGCAGTTCTTC | CASSPRDRSYNEQFF
TRBJ1-2 | 16 | NA | TRBD1 | TRBV6-1 | TGTGCCAGCAGTGCCGCTCAGGGGGCAAGGAACTATGGCTACACCTTC | CASSAAQGARNYGYTF
TRBJ2-7 | 15 | NA | NA | TRBV27 | TGTGCCAGCAGTTTCGCTAGTAGGGGGGGGAATGAGCAGTACTTC | CASSFASRGGNEQYF
TRBJ2-7 | 16 | NA | TRBD2 | TRBV18 | TGTGCCAGCTCGGAGACTAGCGGGAGCTTTACCTACGAGCAGTACTTC | CASSETSGSFTYEQYF
TRBJ2-3 | 15 | many | NA | TRBV7-2 | TGTGCCAGCAGCTTAGGGTTCGGGCGTGCAGATACGCAGTATTTT | CASSLGFGRADTQYF
TRBJ2-7 | 13 | NA | NA | TRBV18 | TGTGCCAGCTCACCACAGGGAGACTACGAGCAGTACTTC | CASSPQGDYEQYF